The 30 T cell receptor beta chains below were found in one sample sequenced in a study of blood T cell repertoires in COVID-19. TCRdb's copy holds only in-frame clones and misses some; the assay was immunoSEQ multiplex PCR. The sample contains about 250,000 clones, approximately 88% of which appear only once. The sequenced material came from peripheral blood. These receptors were collected from a woman aged 40 to 50 who had recovered from COVID-19.

J is TRBJ2-7 and V is TRBV5-8; the match to TRBD1 covers 7 bases. Trimming removed 4 bases from V and 0 bases from J; junction bases left unmatched: 7. Germline assignment: CDR1 SGHTS and CDR2 YDEGEE. CDR3 length equals 15 residues. The DNA of the CDR3 is TGTGCCAGCAGCCCTGGGACAGCCAGCTCCTACGAGCAGTACTTC. Amino acid sequence: CASSPGTASSYEQYF.

The V call is TRBV2, the J call TRBJ1-5; TRBD1 matches at 7 bases. Looked up from germline, CDR1 is SNHLY and CDR2 is FYNNEI. V was clipped by 2 bases and J by 5 bases; unmatched bases: 12. The CDR3 covers 17 residues. In DNA, the CDR3 is TGTGCCAGCAGTGAATCATCCGGCAGGGGGAGCTATCAGCCCCAGCATTTT. Its protein product is CASSESSGRGSYQPQHF.

This clone was counted between two and nine times. The chain is built from TRBV2 and TRBJ2-7, with 11 bases that match TRBD2. The junction had 8 bases not matched to a gene; V was cut back by 7 bases and J by 6 bases. Germline CDR1 reads SNHLY; CDR2 reads FYNNEI. The CDR3 spans 14 residues. CDR3 nucleotide sequence: TGTGCCAGCAAGCTACTAGCGGGAGCCCCCGAGCAGTACTTC. Translation gives CASKLLAGAPEQYF.

This clone was found once. The gene calls are TRBV13 and TRBJ1-1, with 9 bases matching TRBD1. Germline CDR1 PRHDT, CDR2 FYEKMQ (reference sequence). With 5 bases clipped from V and 6 bases from J, the junction kept 1 base outside the gene matches. This CDR3 is built from 12 residues. The CDR3 sequence is CASSGQGSEAFF. CDR3 DNA sequence: TGTGCCAGCAGCGGACAGGGGTCTGAAGCTTTCTTT.

The V gene is TRBV5-1, the J gene TRBJ2-5, with 14 positions matching TRBD2. CDR3 length: 15 amino acids. The J segment lost 4 bases and the V segment lost 4 bases, leaving 3 bases of the junction unmatched. Germline loops: CDR1 SGHRS, CDR2 YFSETQ. CDR3 DNA sequence: TGCGCCAGCAGCGCGGGACTAGCGGGAGCAGAGACCCAGTACTTC. Its translation is CASSAGLAGAETQYF.

The J gene is TRBJ1-1, the V gene TRBV20-1; TRBD1 is a possible D gene (6 bases). V lost 3 bases to trimming and J lost 1 base, with 9 bases between them. Germline values: CDR1 DFQATT, CDR2 SNEGSKA (reference sequence). This CDR3 has 13 amino acids. The CDR3 here is CSASRQANTEAFF. The CDR3 DNA is TGCAGTGCTAGTAGACAGGCGAACACTGAAGCTTTCTTT.

The J gene is TRBJ2-3, the V gene TRBV7-2; no definite D call. Between the trimmed V and J ends, which lost 1 base and 2 bases, there was a span of 10 bases. Germline loops: CDR1 SGHTA, CDR2 FQGNSA. The CDR3 is made up of 15 amino acids. The CDR3 region has the DNA TGTGCCAGCAGCTTAGTGCTGACTGCCACAGATACGCAGTATTTT. Its translation: CASSLVLTATDTQYF.

The V call is TRBV9, the J call TRBJ2-3; 8 bases are shared with TRBD2. V lost 4 bases to trimming and J lost 0 bases; unmatched junction nucleotides: 13. Germline V gene sequence: CDR1 SGDLS, CDR2 YYNGEE. The CDR3 runs 18 residues. The CDR3 coding sequence is TGTGCCAGCAGCTCGCCGGCGGGAGGACTCTCTAGCACAGATACGCAGTATTTT. Translated, it gives CASSSPAGGLSSTDTQYF.

The chain has TRBV3-1 (or the pseudogene TRBV3-2) and TRBJ2-1; 7 nucleotides align to TRBD2. The CDR3 loop spans 16 amino acids. Germline V lookup: CDR1 LGHDT, CDR2 YNNKEL (reference sequence). V shed 0 bases, J shed 3 bases, and the junction held 5 bases outside the gene matches. The DNA of the CDR3 is TGTGCCAGCAGCCAAGAAGGACTAGTTTTCTACAATGAGCAGTTCTTC. Residues: CASSQEGLVFYNEQFF.

The genes are TRBV4-1 and TRBJ2-1, with 7 positions matching TRBD2. The CDR3 is made up of 15 amino acids. V shed 5 bases and J 2 bases; nucleotides not matched to a gene: 6. Germline loops: CDR1 MGHRA, CDR2 YSYEKL. The CDR3 spells CASSLREGPYNEQFF. CDR3 sequence (DNA): TGCGCCAGCAGCTTGAGGGAGGGCCCCTACAATGAGCAGTTCTTC.

The chain links TRBV7-2 to TRBJ1-6, with D perhaps matching TRBD1 (5 bases). Germline V gene sequence: CDR1 SGHTA, CDR2 FQGNSA. The CDR3 loop spans 12 amino acids. The V end lost 6 bases, the J end lost 13 bases, and 13 bases lay between the germline ends. In DNA, the CDR3 is TGTGCCAGCAGTAGGGGTATGTGGCCCCTCCACTTT. As protein: CASSRGMWPLHF.

The gene calls are TRBV2 and TRBJ2-1; D unresolved. The CDR3 covers 12 residues. Germline V CDR1 and CDR2: SNHLY, FYNNEI. V dropped 5 bases and J dropped 6 bases, with 8 bases sitting between them. The CDR3 region is CASSSASNEQFF. Written as DNA, the CDR3 is TGTGCCAGCAGTTCCGCGTCCAATGAGCAGTTCTTC.

The chain combines TRBV4-1 with TRBJ2-7; perhaps TRBD1 as D (5 bases). This CDR3 spans 13 amino acids. Germline CDR1 MGHRA, CDR2 YSYEKL. V was cut by 4 bases and J by 6 bases, with 13 bases left in between. DNA of the CDR3: TGCGCCAGCAGCCGTATAGGGGAATCCGAGCAGTACTTC. Translation gives CASSRIGESEQYF.

The rearrangement uses TRBV11-3 and TRBJ1-1, with D unclear. The CDR3 consists of 13 residues. V was clipped by 4 bases and J by 7 bases, with 13 bases between them. The germline V gene encodes CDR1 SGHNT and CDR2 YENEEA. The CDR3 loop is CASSWSGSNEAFF. As DNA, the CDR3 is TGTGCCAGCAGCTGGTCTGGCTCCAATGAAGCTTTCTTT.

The CDR3 DNA is TGTGCCAGCCAGGGACAGGGTGATGCCAATGAGCAGTTCTTC. This codes for CASQGQGDANEQFF. The V and J genes are TRBV2 and TRBJ2-1; TRBD1 agrees at 9 bases. The V segment lost 8 bases and the J segment 6 bases; nucleotides outside the gene matches: 8. Germline CDR1 reads SNHLY; CDR2 reads FYNNEI. The CDR3 is 14 amino acids. Full variable domain (remainder filled in from reference TRBV2 and TRBJ2-1): EPEVTQTPSHQVTQMGQEVILRCVPISNHLYFYWYRQILGQKVEFLVSFYNNEISEKSEIFDDQFSVERPDGSNFTLKIRSTKLEDSAMYFCASQGQGDANEQFFGPGTRLTVL.

The chain carries TRBV20-1 and TRBJ1-2, with 10 bases lining up with TRBD1. Germline loops: CDR1 DFQATT, CDR2 SNEGSKA (reference sequence). V dropped 6 bases and J dropped 14; count of bases not matched to a gene: 9. CDR3 length: 11 amino acids. CDR3 protein: CSASTGGALTF. In DNA form, the CDR3 reads TGCAGTGCATCGACAGGGGGCGCTCTGACCTTC.

J is TRBJ2-2 and V is TRBV24-1, with TRBD1 matching over 9 bases. Germline assignment: CDR1 KGHDR and CDR2 SFDVKD. V shed 4 bases and J 6 bases; nucleotides not matched to a gene: 8. This CDR3 contains 16 residues. CDR3 nucleotides: TGTGCCACCAGTGACCCGGGGACAGGGCTAGCCGGGGAGCTGTTTTTT. It is translated as CATSDPGTGLAGELFF.

The V call is TRBV15, the J call TRBJ2-7, with no clear D. The CDR3 has 13 residues. Germline-derived CDR1 and CDR2 are LNHNV and YYDKDF (reference sequence). The V and J ends lost 0 bases and 3 bases respectively, with 6 bases between them. The CDR3 DNA reads TGTGCCACCAGCAGAGATCTCGGCTACGAGCAGTACTTC. Protein: CATSRDLGYEQYF.

This clone was detected only once. J is TRBJ2-7 and V is TRBV6-6, with TRBD1 matching over 9 bases. Unmatched junction bases numbered 7, after V lost 7 bases and J lost 3 bases. Germline CDR1 is MNHNY and CDR2 is SVGAGI (reference sequence). The CDR3 length is 14 residues. CDR3 sequence reads: CASNGQGIFYEQYF. The CDR3 coding sequence is TGTGCCAGCAACGGACAGGGGATCTTCTACGAGCAGTACTTC.

V usage is TRBV10-3 and J usage is TRBJ1-3, with 8 bases that match TRBD1. This CDR3 contains 14 residues. Per germline, CDR1 ENHRY and CDR2 SYGVKD. The V and J ends lost 10 bases and 1 base, in that order; junction bases with no gene match: 6. The CDR3 protein is CATDRVPSGNTIYF. In DNA, the CDR3 is TGTGCCACGGACAGGGTCCCATCTGGAAACACCATATATTTT.

The chain carries TRBV2 and TRBJ2-1; a possible D gene is TRBD1 (7 bases). The length of the CDR3 is 15 residues. Trimming removed 1 base at V and 3 bases at J, with 10 bases between. Germline values: CDR1 SNHLY, CDR2 FYNNEI. CDR3 sequence reads: CASSEGGDSYNEQFF. Written as DNA, the CDR3 is TGTGCCAGCAGTGAAGGGGGGGACAGCTACAATGAGCAGTTCTTC.

The chain is built from TRBV6-5 and TRBJ2-4; 7 bases line up with TRBD1. Trimming cost V 5 bases and J 0 bases; bases outside gene matches: 4. CDR3 length equals 15 residues. In germline, CDR1 is MNHEY, CDR2 SVGAGI. The CDR3 loop reads CASSTGDRAKNIQYF. The CDR3 DNA reads TGTGCCAGCAGTACAGGGGACCGAGCCAAAAACATTCAGTACTTC.

V gene TRBV7-9 combines with J gene TRBJ1-4; perhaps TRBD1 as D (5 bases). Looked up from germline, CDR1 is SEHNR and CDR2 is FQNEAQ (reference sequence). CDR3 length: 13 amino acids. Trimming pared 3 bases from V and 8 bases from J, leaving 10 bases between. CDR3: CASSFNGGEKLFF. The CDR3 nucleotides are TGTGCCAGCAGCTTCAATGGGGGGGAAAAACTGTTTTTT.

The J gene is TRBJ2-3, the V gene TRBV6-1; TRBD2 agrees at 7 bases. This CDR3 has 16 amino acids. The germline CDR1 and CDR2 sequences are MNHNS and SASEGT. The trim removed 1 base at V and 1 base at J, leaving 5 bases unmatched. In DNA form, the CDR3 reads TGTGCCAGCAGTGAAGAGGCGGCGGGAGGCACAGATACGCAGTATTTT. This sequence encodes CASSEEAAGGTDTQYF.

V usage is TRBV29-1 and J usage is TRBJ1-5, with a possible D match to TRBD1 (5 bases). The CDR3 has 15 residues. Germline assignment: CDR1 SQVTM and CDR2 ANQGSEA. V lost 8 bases to trimming and J lost 0 bases, with 17 bases between them. This chain's CDR3 is CSPSPGTHSNQPQHF. The CDR3 nucleotides read TGCAGCCCTAGTCCAGGGACTCATAGCAATCAGCCCCAGCATTTT.

This rearrangement joins TRBV5-1 to TRBJ2-3; D remains unclear. CDR3 length equals 15 residues. The V gene's germline CDR1 is SGHRS and CDR2 YFSETQ. Trimming pared 0 bases from V and 0 bases from J, leaving 8 bases between. The DNA for the CDR3 is TGCGCCAGCAGCTTGGGAGGCCCTAGCACAGATACGCAGTATTTT. It specifies CASSLGGPSTDTQYF.

This chain joins TRBV18 and TRBJ2-2; the D is unclear. This CDR3 has 13 residues. In germline, CDR1 is KGHSH, CDR2 LQKENI. Between the trimmed V and J ends, which lost 2 bases and 6 bases, there was a span of 7 bases. The CDR3 nucleotides read TGTGCCAGCTCACCATCTACGGCCGGGGAGCTGTTTTTT. This encodes CASSPSTAGELFF.

The chain has TRBV11-3 and TRBJ2-4; TRBD1 aligns across 8 bases. The germline V gene encodes CDR1 SGHNT and CDR2 YENEEA. CDR3 length equals 12 residues. The V segment lost 10 bases and the J segment 4 bases; nucleotides outside the gene matches: 3. Here the CDR3 reads CATQGEKNIQYF. The CDR3 region has the DNA TGTGCCACACAGGGGGAAAAAAACATTCAGTACTTC.

CDR3 residues: CASSYGQGADTQYF. DNA of the CDR3: TGCGCCAGCAGCTACGGACAGGGTGCAGATACGCAGTATTTT. The chain links TRBV5-1 to TRBJ2-3; the match to TRBD1 covers 8 bases. The V and J ends lost 3 bases and 4 bases, in that order; junction bases with no gene match: 4. Germline CDR1 SGHRS, CDR2 YFSETQ. This CDR3 comprises 14 residues.

V is TRBV12-5 and J is TRBJ1-2; D is ambiguous. The germline V and J ends were trimmed by 2 bases and 4 bases, with 5 bases remaining between them. There are 12 residues in the CDR3. Germline lookup yields CDR1 LGHNT and CDR2 FRNRAP. CDR3 in amino acids: CASGLPPYGYTF. The DNA for the CDR3 is TGTGCTAGTGGTTTGCCTCCCTATGGCTACACCTTC. The full variable domain, its missing parts supplied by reference TRBV12-5 and TRBJ1-2, is DARVTQTPRHKVTEMGQEVTMRCQPILGHNTVFWYRQTMMQGLELLAYFRNRAPLDDSGMPKDRFSAEMPDATLATLKIQPSEPRDSAVYFCASGLPPYGYTFGSGTRLTVV.